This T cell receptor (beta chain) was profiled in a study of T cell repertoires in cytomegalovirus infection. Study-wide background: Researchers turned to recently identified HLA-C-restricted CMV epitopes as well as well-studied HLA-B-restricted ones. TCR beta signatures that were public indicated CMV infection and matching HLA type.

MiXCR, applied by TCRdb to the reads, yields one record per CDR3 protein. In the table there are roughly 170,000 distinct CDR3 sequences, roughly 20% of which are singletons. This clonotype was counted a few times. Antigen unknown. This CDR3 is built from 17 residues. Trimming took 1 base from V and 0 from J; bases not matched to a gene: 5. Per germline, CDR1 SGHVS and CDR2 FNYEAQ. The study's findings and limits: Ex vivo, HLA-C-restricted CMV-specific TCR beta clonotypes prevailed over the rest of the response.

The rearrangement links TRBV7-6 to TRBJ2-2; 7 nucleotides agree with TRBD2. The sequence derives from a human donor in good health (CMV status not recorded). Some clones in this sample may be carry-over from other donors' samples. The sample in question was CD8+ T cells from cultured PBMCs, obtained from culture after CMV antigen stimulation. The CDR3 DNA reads TGTGCCAGCAGCTTAGGTTGGCGGGGGACGAACACCGGGGAGCTGTTTTTT. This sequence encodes CASSLGWRGTNTGELFF.